A single sample is the source of the 30 T cell receptor beta chains below, sequenced in a study of CD8+CD57+ T cells in acquired aplastic anemia. Genomic DNA acted as the template from which TCR beta VDJ combination and CDR3 sequence profiling were carried out. One entry per CDR3 protein, called by TCRdb with MiXCR from the reads. Among some 190,000 distinct CDR3 sequences, about half were seen once, and the ten largest hold approximately 15%. The sequenced material came from sorted CD4+, CD8+, or CD8+CD57+ T cells (not recorded which) from PBMCs. The receptors were sampled from a human donor in good health, serving as a control.

Comments on this clonotype: Its ends do not fully match the called genes, so a read error is possible. The chain employs TRBV15 and TRBJ2-6; 7 nucleotides line up with TRBD1. This CDR3 comprises 15 residues. The germline gives CDR1 LNHNV, CDR2 YYDKDF (reference sequence). In DNA, the CDR3 is TGTGCCACCGGCAGGGACAGTTCTGGGGCCAACGTCCTGACTTTC. Amino acid sequence: CATGRDSSGANVLTF.

J is TRBJ1-1 and V is TRBV5-4; D remains ambiguous. Trimming removed 2 bases from V and 9 bases from J, with 14 bases in between. Germline-derived CDR1 and CDR2 are SGHNT and YYREEE (reference sequence). The CDR3 contains 13 residues. CDR3 amino acids: CASSFDPGGKAFF. DNA for the CDR3: TGTGCCAGCAGCTTCGACCCGGGAGGGAAAGCTTTCTTT.

The rearrangement joins TRBV10-1 to TRBJ2-7; TRBD1 or TRBD2 may be the D gene (5 bases each). The V end was cut by 3 bases, the J end by 2 bases, with 11 bases between. CDR1 and CDR2 from the germline V gene are WNHNN and SYGVQD (reference sequence). The CDR3 is made up of 14 amino acids. DNA of the CDR3: TGCGCCAGCAGTGATTCGGGACCAACCTACGAGCAGTACTTC. It translates to CASSDSGPTYEQYF.

The chain links TRBV24-1 to TRBJ1-3; 9 bases line up with TRBD1. Germline-derived CDR1 and CDR2 are KGHDR and SFDVKD. The CDR3 spans 17 residues. The V and J ends lost 5 bases and 3 bases, in that order; junction bases with no gene match: 10. The CDR3 protein is CATSGETGTGSGNTIYF. The CDR3 DNA follows: TGTGCCACCAGTGGCGAGACCGGGACAGGGAGTGGAAACACCATATATTTT.

The V gene is TRBV10-3, the J gene TRBJ1-1; D is ambiguous. Trimming left V 8 bases short and J 1 base short, with 11 bases between. The CDR3 runs 13 residues. CDR1 and CDR2 from the germline V gene are ENHRY and SYGVKD. The CDR3, as DNA: TGTGCCATCGCCCCTCCTGGGAACACTGAAGCTTTCTTT. Translating gives CAIAPPGNTEAFF.

This clonotype was observed many times. The chain carries TRBV6-5 and TRBJ2-7; 8 bases fit TRBD1. This CDR3 is built from 17 residues. Germline CDR1 MNHEY, CDR2 SVGAGI. J was trimmed by 0 bases and V by 6 bases; bases with no gene match: 13. The CDR3 DNA reads TGTGCCAGCAGAAAATATGCGGGACAGGCATACTCCTACGAGCAGTACTTC. Its translation: CASRKYAGQAYSYEQYF.

This chain joins TRBV7-9 and TRBJ2-7; TRBD1 matches at 8 bases. The V gene's germline CDR1 is SEHNR and CDR2 FQNEAQ (reference sequence). This CDR3 is 15 amino acids long. V lost 10 bases to trimming and J lost 7 bases; unmatched junction nucleotides: 18. CDR3 sequence (DNA): TGTGCCACCAGGGAGACAGGGGATATTAACAATGAGCAGTACTTC. Its protein is CATRETGDINNEQYF.

As regards this clonotype: A read error may explain this, as a much larger clone is one base away. This chain uses TRBV6-5 with TRBJ2-1; D is possibly TRBD1 (5 bases). Germline V lookup: CDR1 MNHEY, CDR2 SVGAGI. V was clipped by 5 bases and J by 0 bases, with 11 bases between them. This CDR3 comprises 15 residues. For the CDR3, the DNA is TGTGCCAGCAGTCACGACAGCTCCTCCTACAATGAGCAGTTCTTC. Protein product: CASSHDSSSYNEQFF.

The chain employs TRBV20-1 and TRBJ1-5, with D tentatively TRBD1 (6 bases). V shed 3 bases and J shed 2 bases, with 11 bases lying between them. Germline V CDR1 and CDR2: DFQATT, SNEGSKA (reference sequence). This CDR3 has 14 residues. The CDR3 is CSASPRQGNQPQHF. In DNA, the CDR3 is TGCAGTGCTAGTCCCAGACAGGGCAATCAGCCCCAGCATTTT.

The gene calls are TRBV7-8 and TRBJ2-3, with D perhaps given as TRBD1 or TRBD2 (5 bases each). The germline gives CDR1 SGHVS, CDR2 FQNEAQ. The CDR3 runs to 17 residues. The V end was cut by 3 bases, the J end by 0 bases, with 16 bases between. This CDR3 reads CASSLYGDATSTDTQYF. For the CDR3, the DNA is TGTGCCAGCAGCTTGTACGGGGACGCCACTAGCACAGATACGCAGTATTTT.

The chain uses TRBV19 and TRBJ1-5, with D possibly TRBD1 on 5 matching bases. Germline V CDR1 and CDR2: LNHDA, SQIVND (reference sequence). The CDR3 has 14 residues. V shed 2 bases and J shed 5 bases, with 10 bases lying between them. CDR3 DNA sequence: TGTGCCAGTAGTATAAAAACCAGGGATCAGCCCCAGCATTTT. Translated, it gives CASSIKTRDQPQHF.

This clonotype was detected a few times. The chain links TRBV29-1 to TRBJ1-3, with 7 bases matching TRBD1. The CDR3 is 15 amino acids. Germline loops: CDR1 SQVTM, CDR2 ANQGSEA. V was pared by 6 bases and J by 0 bases, with 8 bases of the junction left unmatched. Written as DNA, the CDR3 is TGCAGCGTCCAGGACAGGACAATCTCTGGAAACACCATATATTTT. It is translated as CSVQDRTISGNTIYF. The whole variable domain, remainder taken from reference TRBV29-1 and TRBJ1-3, is SAVISQKPSRDICQRGTSLTIQCQVDSQVTMMFWYRQQPGQSLTLIATANQGSEATYESGFVIDKFPISRPNLTFSTLTVSNMSPEDSSIYLCSVQDRTISGNTIYFGEGSWLTVV.

This clonotype occurred many times. The chain joins TRBV5-1 to TRBJ1-1, with a weak D call TRBD1 (6 bases). The V gene's germline CDR1 is SGHRS and CDR2 YFSETQ. V was trimmed by 6 bases and J by 5 bases, leaving 17 bases between them. The CDR3 is 14 amino acids. CDR3 sequence: CASISTAGATEAFF. The CDR3 DNA follows: TGCGCCAGCATCTCGACGGCAGGGGCAACTGAAGCTTTCTTT.

This clonotype was seen once. This chain joins TRBV2 and TRBJ1-6, with 7 bases fitting TRBD1. The V and J ends lost 3 bases and 6 bases, in that order; junction bases with no gene match: 2. The CDR3 contains 14 residues. Germline V gene sequence: CDR1 SNHLY, CDR2 FYNNEI. The chain's CDR3 is CASSEGQSNSPLHF. CDR3 DNA sequence: TGTGCCAGCAGTGAGGGACAGAGTAATTCACCCCTCCACTTT.

This chain connects TRBV20-1 to TRBJ2-7; 7 nucleotides match TRBD1. The CDR3 totals 12 residues. Germline CDR1 and CDR2: DFQATT and SNEGSKA (reference sequence). V was pared by 3 bases and J by 2 bases, with 1 base of the junction left unmatched. The CDR3 loop reads CSASGQAYEQYF. CDR3 nucleotide sequence: TGCAGTGCTAGCGGACAGGCCTACGAGCAGTACTTC.

CDR3 amino acids: CASSLAHGGADEQYF. The CDR3 bases are TGTGCCAGCAGCTTAGCGCATGGGGGGGCCGACGAGCAGTACTTC. J is TRBJ2-7 and V is TRBV7-6, with D possibly TRBD2 on 7 matching bases. The CDR3 is made up of 15 amino acids. CDR1 is SGHVS and CDR2 is FNYEAQ in the germline V gene. Trimming shortened V by 0 bases and J by 5 bases, and 14 bases separated the two germline ends.

The chain uses TRBV19 and TRBJ2-3; D is undetermined. Trimming left V 6 bases short and J 4 bases short, with 17 bases between. CDR3 length equals 15 residues. The germline V gene encodes CDR1 LNHDA and CDR2 SQIVND (reference sequence). The CDR3 spells CASRDRVRSADTQYF. In nucleotides, the CDR3 is TGTGCCAGTAGGGACCGGGTCAGATCCGCAGATACGCAGTATTTT.

The V call is TRBV20-1, the J call TRBJ2-3; no clear D gene. V was shortened by 3 bases and J by 4 bases, with 5 bases between the two germline ends. From germline, CDR1 is DFQATT and CDR2 SNEGSKA (reference sequence). The CDR3 runs 11 residues. Here the CDR3 DNA reads TGCAGTGCTAGTTTGGCAGATACGCAGTATTTT. This sequence encodes CSASLADTQYF.

There are many counts of this clonotype. The CDR3 sequence: CASSYEVLSPWSYTF. CDR3 nucleotide sequence: TGTGCCAGCAGTTACGAGGTACTCTCCCCTTGGAGCTACACCTTC. The chain carries TRBV6-5 and TRBJ1-2, with D uncertain. The CDR3 is 15 amino acids. Deletions cut 2 bases from V and 9 bases from J, with 19 bases between. Germline CDR1 reads MNHEY; CDR2 reads SVGAGI.

The chain carries TRBV20-1 and TRBJ2-1; TRBD2 matches 9 bases. The germline CDR1 and CDR2 sequences are DFQATT and SNEGSKA (reference sequence). The CDR3 has 16 amino acids. J was trimmed by 7 bases and V by 0 bases; bases with no gene match: 10. DNA for the CDR3: TGCAGTGCTAGAGATTGGGCACTAGCGGGTACAAATGAGCAGTTCTTC. Amino acid sequence: CSARDWALAGTNEQFF.

The V and J genes are TRBV5-5 and TRBJ1-2; D is perhaps TRBD1 (5 bases). The ends were cut back, 3 bases at V and 6 bases at J, with 12 bases in the middle. This CDR3 has 13 residues. Germline CDR1 reads SGHKS; CDR2 reads YYEKEE (reference sequence). The chain's CDR3 is CASSSAGMDGYTF. The DNA of the CDR3 is TGTGCCAGCAGCTCGGCAGGGATGGATGGCTACACCTTC. The variable domain in full, with the rest retrieved from reference TRBV5-5 and TRBJ1-2, is DAGVTQSPTHLIKTRGQQVTLRCSPISGHKSVSWYQQVLGQGPQFIFQYYEKEERGRGNFPDRFSARQFPNYSSELNVNALLLGDSALYLCASSSAGMDGYTFGSGTRLTVV.

This clonotype was detected once. The chain employs TRBV5-1 and TRBJ1-1, with D unresolved. The CDR3 is 16 amino acids. The germline V gene has CDR1 SGHRS and CDR2 YFSETQ. The V and J ends lost 1 base and 5 bases respectively, with 18 bases between them. The CDR3 nucleotides read TGCGCCAGCAGCTTGTGGGGTAGGCCAGGTGGTACTGAAGCTTTCTTT. Residues: CASSLWGRPGGTEAFF.

The chain employs TRBV10-3 and TRBJ2-7, with 7 bases identical to TRBD1. The germline V gene has CDR1 ENHRY and CDR2 SYGVKD. CDR3 length: 15 residues. With 2 bases clipped from V and 1 base from J, the junction kept 5 bases outside the gene matches. CDR3 DNA: TGTGCCATCAGTGAGATCCCGGGACAGTCCTACGAGCAGTACTTC. Its protein product is CAISEIPGQSYEQYF.

This clonotype was seen at least ten times. The rearrangement links TRBV20-1 to TRBJ2-5; perhaps TRBD2 as D (6 bases). The CDR3 is 13 residues long. Trimming took off 5 bases at V and 0 bases at J, with 10 bases between the two ends. CDR1 DFQATT and CDR2 SNEGSKA come from the germline V gene (reference sequence). CDR3 amino acids: CSAGGGNQETQYF. The CDR3 DNA follows: TGCAGTGCTGGGGGAGGAAACCAAGAGACCCAGTACTTC.

The rearrangement uses TRBV10-3 and TRBJ2-1; 15 bases are a match to TRBD2. The CDR3 sequence is 20 residues long. V dropped 6 bases and J dropped 8; count of bases not matched to a gene: 20. The germline V gene encodes CDR1 ENHRY and CDR2 SYGVKD. The chain's CDR3 is CAIRPGTSGGPRWAMDEQFF. The CDR3 region has the DNA TGTGCCATCAGGCCCGGGACTAGCGGGGGGCCCAGGTGGGCAATGGATGAGCAGTTCTTC.

This clonotype has just a few counts. A much larger clone lies one base from this, so it may be a read error. The CDR3 coding sequence is TGTGCCAGCAGCCTCCAATACGAGCAGTACTTC. Its protein is CASSLQYEQYF. V is TRBV7-2 and J is TRBJ2-7, with D unclear. The CDR3 loop spans 11 amino acids. V dropped 5 bases and J dropped 4 bases, with 6 bases sitting between them. Germline V gene lookup returns CDR1 SGHTA and CDR2 FQGNSA.

This clonotype was picked up a small number of times. The CDR3 loop reads CASSLPPSFGAGYNEQFF. The CDR3 coding sequence is TGTGCCAGCAGCTTACCCCCCAGCTTCGGGGCGGGGTACAATGAGCAGTTCTTC. This sequence joins TRBV7-6 and TRBJ2-1, with D possibly TRBD2 on 6 matching bases. Germline lookup yields CDR1 SGHVS and CDR2 FNYEAQ. The CDR3 covers 18 residues. V lost 2 bases, J lost 4 bases, and 21 bases lay in between.

This clonotype was counted at least ten times. V gene TRBV20-1 combines with J gene TRBJ1-4; D is ambiguous. Germline V CDR1 and CDR2: DFQATT, SNEGSKA (reference sequence). V shed 0 bases and J shed 8 bases, with 16 bases lying between them. The CDR3 is 15 residues long. The CDR3 here is CSARENRIVGEKLFF. The CDR3 nucleotides are TGCAGTGCTAGAGAAAACAGAATCGTGGGGGAAAAACTGTTTTTT.

This clonotype was observed a few times. The rearrangement uses TRBV18 and TRBJ1-5, with D perhaps matching TRBD1 (6 bases). Per germline, CDR1 KGHSH and CDR2 LQKENI. V gave up 6 bases and J gave up 6 bases, with 18 bases separating them. The CDR3 loop spans 15 amino acids. CDR3 DNA: TGTGCCAGCTCCCCGACAGGTACGTTCGGTCAGCCCCAGCATTTT. This sequence encodes CASSPTGTFGQPQHF. The full variable domain, with the rest looked up from reference TRBV18 and TRBJ1-5, is NAGVMQNPRHLVRRRGQEARLRCSPMKGHSHVYWYRQLPEEGLKFMVYLQKENIIDESGMPKERFSAEFPKEGPSILRIQQVVRGDSAAYFCASSPTGTFGQPQHFGDGTRLSIL.

This clonotype came up once. CDR3 residues: CSASVLAANEQFF. The CDR3 region has the DNA TGCAGTGCTAGCGTTCTAGCGGCCAATGAGCAGTTCTTC. The J gene is TRBJ2-1, the V gene TRBV20-1; 7 positions agree with TRBD2. CDR3 size: 13 residues. J gave up 6 bases and V 3 bases, and 5 bases lay outside the gene matches. Looked up from germline, CDR1 is DFQATT and CDR2 is SNEGSKA (reference sequence).